This T cell receptor (beta chain) is from a study of pediatric ulcerative colitis. Study results and caveats: Rectal pinch biopsies may include blood-derived T cells.

V lost 1 base and J lost 5, with 3 bases in between. The CDR3 has 12 amino acids. Germline CDR1 is SGHTA and CDR2 is FQGNSA. Sequencing depth was up to 500,000 reads per sample. Clones were read by immunoSEQ multiplex PCR, and TCRdb kept only the in-frame ones, dropping some. This sample yields 40,000 to 60,000 clones, of which 78% are seen a single time; around 3.8% belongs to the top ten. One to two pinch biopsies were taken from the rectum during colonoscopy. A word on this clone: The antigen is undetermined.

This sequence joins TRBV7-2 and TRBJ2-1; no reliable D call. The sequence derives from a girl aged 10 to 17 with moderate ulcerative colitis. Sequenced material: gut tissue. CDR3 sequence (DNA): TGTGCCAGCAGCTTAGTGAACAATGAGCAGTTCTTC. Protein: CASSLVNNEQFF.